The source of this TCR beta chain is a study of identical twins. V was shortened by 7 bases and J by 4 bases, with 11 bases between the two germline ends. CDR3 length: 13 residues. Germline V gives CDR1 MDHEN, CDR2 SYDVKM. This clonotype was observed at least ten times. TCRdb recomputed calls from the 5' RACE reads with MiXCR, one row per CDR3 protein. The repertoire includes approximately 680,000 distinct CDR3 sequences, roughly 6.6% of them detected once, and about 1.6% sits in the top ten. The sample also formed part of further work on yellow fever vaccine responses in identical twins.

The chain couples TRBV28 to TRBJ2-4; D is unresolved. What was sequenced was PBMCs. The sequence was obtained from a woman between 18 and 29 years old in good health. Here the CDR3 reads CASKISSKNIQYF. CDR3 nucleotides: TGTGCCAGCAAGATTTCGTCAAAAAACATTCAGTACTTC.